This T cell receptor beta chain stems from a study of OX40 agonist ivuxolimab in advanced cancers. This table comes from immunoSEQ multiplex PCR, and its TCRdb copy is limited to in-frame clones, with some not included. The sample yields just under 65,000 clones, about 83% seen once. The source material was CD4+ or CD8+ T cells sorted from blood, sampled in a trial of the OX40 agonist ivuxolimab. The receptor was derived from an adult with an advanced solid tumor such as melanoma, head and neck, liver or kidney cancer.

As DNA, the CDR3 is TGTGCCAGCAGCGTGGACAGGGTAGGCTACAATGAGCAGTTCTTC. Translation gives CASSVDRVGYNEQFF. The chain recombines TRBV7-2 with TRBJ2-1, with 8 positions matching TRBD1. The V segment lost 5 bases and the J segment 3 bases; nucleotides outside the gene matches: 6. Germline assignment: CDR1 SGHTA and CDR2 FQGNSA. The CDR3 contains 15 residues.